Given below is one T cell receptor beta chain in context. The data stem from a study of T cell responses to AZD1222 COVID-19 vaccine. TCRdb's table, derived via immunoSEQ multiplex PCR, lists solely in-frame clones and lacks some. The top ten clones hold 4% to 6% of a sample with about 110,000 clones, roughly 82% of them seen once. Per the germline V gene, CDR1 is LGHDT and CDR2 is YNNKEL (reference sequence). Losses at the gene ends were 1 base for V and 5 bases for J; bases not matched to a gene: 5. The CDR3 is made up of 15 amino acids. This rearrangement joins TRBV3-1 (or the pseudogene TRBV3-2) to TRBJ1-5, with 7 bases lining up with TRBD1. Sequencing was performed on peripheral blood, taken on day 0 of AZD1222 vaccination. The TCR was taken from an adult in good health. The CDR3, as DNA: TGTGCCAGCAGCCAAGGCGACAGGGAAGATCAGCCCCAGCATTTT. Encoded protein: CASSQGDREDQPQHF.